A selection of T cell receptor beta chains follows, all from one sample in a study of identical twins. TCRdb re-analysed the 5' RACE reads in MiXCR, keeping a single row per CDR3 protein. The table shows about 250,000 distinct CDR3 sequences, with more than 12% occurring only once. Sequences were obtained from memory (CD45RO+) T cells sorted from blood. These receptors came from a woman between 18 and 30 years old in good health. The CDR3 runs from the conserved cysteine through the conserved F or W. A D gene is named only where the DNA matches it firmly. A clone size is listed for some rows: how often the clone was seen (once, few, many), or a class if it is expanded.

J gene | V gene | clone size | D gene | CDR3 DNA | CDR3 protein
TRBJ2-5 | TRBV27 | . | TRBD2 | TGTGCCAGCGGTAGCGGGGGGGTGGGGACCCAGTACTTC | CASGSGGVGTQYF
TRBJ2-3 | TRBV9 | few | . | TGTGCCAGCAGCGTAGTTGGCGGGGGCACAGATACGCAGTATTTT | CASSVVGGGTDTQYF
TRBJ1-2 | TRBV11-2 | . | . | TGTGCCAGCAGCTTAGAGCCGGGAGGTTTCGATGGCTACACCTTC | CASSLEPGGFDGYTF
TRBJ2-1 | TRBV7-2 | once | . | TGTGCCAGCAGCTTACAGCCGGGCCGGGGAAAGGAGCAGTTCTTC | CASSLQPGRGKEQFF
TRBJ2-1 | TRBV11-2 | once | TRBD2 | TGTGCCAGCAGCCCAGATAGCGGGATAGTGGCTAGTGAGCAGTTCTTC | CASSPDSGIVASEQFF
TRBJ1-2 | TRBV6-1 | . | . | TGTGCCAGCCTCAGGGGAAGGGGATACTATGGCTACACCTTC | CASLRGRGYYGYTF
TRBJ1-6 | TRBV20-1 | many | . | TGCAGTGCTAGAGAGGAAGTGGATTCACCCCTCCACTTT | CSAREEVDSPLHF
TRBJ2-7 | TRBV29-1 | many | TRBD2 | TGCAGCGGGACTAGCGGGAGAGACGAGCAGTACTTC | CSGTSGRDEQYF
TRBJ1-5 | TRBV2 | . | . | TGTGCCAGCAGTGAAGGGACGGCTGGGCAGCCCCAGCATTTT | CASSEGTAGQPQHF
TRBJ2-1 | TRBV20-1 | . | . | TGCAGTGCAAGACCTGGTTATGAGCAGTTCTTC | CSARPGYEQFF
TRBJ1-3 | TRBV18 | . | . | TGTGCCAGCTCACCACAGGAACAGGGCCGCTCTGGAAACACCATATATTTT | CASSPQEQGRSGNTIYF
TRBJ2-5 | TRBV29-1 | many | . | TGCAGCGTTGTGTCAGGGGCAGAGACCCAGTACTTC | CSVVSGAETQYF
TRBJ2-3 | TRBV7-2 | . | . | TGTGCCAGCAGCTTAGGGTCGGGAACTTCAGATACGCAGTATTTT | CASSLGSGTSDTQYF
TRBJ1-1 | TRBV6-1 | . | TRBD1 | TGTGCCAGCAGTCCTGTAAACAGGGGGCGGAGTTCGAAAGCTTTCTTT | CASSPVNRGRSSKAFF
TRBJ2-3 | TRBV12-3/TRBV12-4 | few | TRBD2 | TGTGCCAGCAGTCCCGGACTAGCATTGACAGATACGCAGTATTTT | CASSPGLALTDTQYF
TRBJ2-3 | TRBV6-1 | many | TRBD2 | TGTGCCAGCAAGGGGGGAAGTAGCGGGAGAACAGATACGCAGTATTTT | CASKGGSSGRTDTQYF
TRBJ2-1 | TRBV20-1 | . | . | TGTAAAACCAAGGGGGGGACCGGAAGACATGAGCAGTTCTTC | CKTKGGTGRHEQFF
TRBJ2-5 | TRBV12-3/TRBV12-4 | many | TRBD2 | TGTGCCAGCAGTCTGGGACTAGCGGAGGAGACCCAGTACTTC | CASSLGLAEETQYF
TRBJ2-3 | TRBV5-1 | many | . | TGCGCCAGCAGCTTGGGAATGACCCCGAGCACAGATACGCAGTATTTT | CASSLGMTPSTDTQYF
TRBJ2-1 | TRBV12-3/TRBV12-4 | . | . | TGTGCCAGCAGTTTAGTCGGCTACAATGAGCAGTTCTTC | CASSLVGYNEQFF
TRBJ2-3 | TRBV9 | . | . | TGTGCCAGCAGCGTAATTCAGGAGGGCTTAGATACGCAGTATTTT | CASSVIQEGLDTQYF
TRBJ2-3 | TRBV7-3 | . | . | TGTGCCAGCAGCTTAAGAGCGGCAGATACGCAGTATTTT | CASSLRAADTQYF
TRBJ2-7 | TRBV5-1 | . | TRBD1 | TGCGCCAGCAGCTTGGCGGGACAGGTGACCTACGAGCAGTACTTC | CASSLAGQVTYEQYF
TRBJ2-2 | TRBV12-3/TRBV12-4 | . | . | TGTGCCAGCAGCCGCGCGGGACAGACGAGAGGGGAGCTGTTTTTT | CASSRAGQTRGELFF